This T cell receptor beta chain is drawn from a study of radiotherapy plus CTLA-4 blockade in lung cancer. Study context: Of the patients, 15% to 20% showed objective responses and approximately 34% attained disease control.

V lost 7 bases and J lost 1; bases outside the gene matches: 8. The CDR3 length is 16 residues. CDR1 and CDR2 (germline): MDHEN, SYDVKM. A word on this clone: Antigen specificity is unknown.

Findings and limits, study-wide: Tumor-origin TCR clones grew in blood after radiotherapy plus ipilimumab.

The assay was immunoSEQ multiplex PCR, and TCRdb's table has in-frame clones only and misses some. In the table there are some 92,000 clones, approximately 78% of which are singletons. The sequences come from peripheral blood, collected from a patient treated with radiotherapy plus ipilimumab. The sequence was collected from a human donor with non-small cell lung cancer who had a partial response to radiotherapy plus ipilimumab. The rearrangement joins TRBV28 to TRBJ1-5, with TRBD1 matching over 9 bases. CDR3 in amino acids: CASTSPGTGSNQPQHF. CDR3 sequence (DNA): TGTGCCAGCACAAGCCCCGGGACAGGGAGCAATCAGCCCCAGCATTTT.